These 10 T cell receptor beta chains came from one sample sequenced in a study of low-dose radiotherapy and immunotherapy resistance in tumors. First-strand cDNA used TRAV- and TRBV-specific primers, covering alpha and beta chains. Both a constant-region primer and a V-primer adapter served to amplify TCRs across roughly 20 PCR cycles. From the reads, TCRdb called clonotypes with MiXCR, one entry per CDR3 protein. The sample yields tens of thousands of distinct CDR3 sequences, roughly 20% seen once. This sample's time point: after trial treatment. Treatment reported: LDRT plus nivolumab, ipilimumab, low-dose cyclophosphamide and aspirin (RACIN trial). The sequences come from PBMCs, collected after low-dose radiotherapy plus immunotherapy. These receptors all stem from a female donor with ovarian cancer.

This clonotype was recorded at least ten times. This chain joins TRBV5-6 and TRBJ2-7; D unresolved. CDR1 is SGHDT and CDR2 is YYEEEE in the germline V gene. V was cut by 2 bases and J by 3 bases, with 12 bases left in between. The CDR3 consists of 14 residues. CDR3 nucleotide sequence: TGTGCCAGCAGCTTTTCCCACCCAAGCTACGAGCAGTACTTC. This translates into CASSFSHPSYEQYF.

This clonotype was observed at least ten times. V gene TRBV6-6 combines with J gene TRBJ2-1, with 7 bases lining up with TRBD2. Germline V CDR1 and CDR2: MNHNY, SVGAGI (reference sequence). The junction had 7 bases not matched to a gene; V was cut back by 2 bases and J by 0 bases. This CDR3 is built from 17 residues. CDR3 amino acids: CASSYRAGPSSYNEQFF. The CDR3 DNA reads as TGTGCCAGCAGTTACCGAGCGGGACCAAGCTCCTACAATGAGCAGTTCTTC.

There are many counts of this clonotype. This chain connects TRBV24-1 to TRBJ2-1; 8 positions agree with TRBD2. With V trimmed by 3 bases and J by 6 bases, 3 bases remained unmatched. The germline V gene encodes CDR1 KGHDR and CDR2 SFDVKD. This CDR3 comprises 14 residues. For the CDR3, the DNA is TGTGCCACCAGTGATCAGGGACTAGTCAATGAGCAGTTCTTC. Protein: CATSDQGLVNEQFF.

The table lists this clonotype with many counts. The DNA of the CDR3 is TGCAGTGCTAGAGCTCGCCGACAGAGCACCGGGGAGCTGTTTTTT. Its protein is CSARARRQSTGELFF. V usage is TRBV20-1 and J usage is TRBJ2-2; TRBD1 might be the D (5 bases). The germline CDR1 and CDR2 sequences are DFQATT and SNEGSKA (reference sequence). The V end was cut by 1 base, the J end by 4 bases, with 13 bases between. The CDR3 runs to 15 residues.

This clonotype was observed many times. V usage is TRBV4-1 and J usage is TRBJ1-5; no definite D call. V shed 4 bases and J shed 10 bases, with 14 bases lying between them. The CDR3 contains 13 residues. Per germline, CDR1 MGHRA and CDR2 YSYEKL. CDR3 residues: CASSLEPLGPQHF. CDR3 DNA: TGCGCCAGCAGCCTGGAGCCATTAGGACCCCAGCATTTT.

The count of this clonotype is one. The V call is TRBV5-8, the J call TRBJ1-1, with TRBD1 identical over 8 bases. Germline lookup yields CDR1 SGHTS and CDR2 YDEGEE. V dropped 4 bases and J dropped 5; count of bases not matched to a gene: 4. CDR3 length equals 13 residues. In DNA form, the CDR3 reads TGTGCCAGCAGCAGAAACAGGGGGACTGAAGCTTTCTTT. Its translation: CASSRNRGTEAFF.

This clonotype was detected once. V gene TRBV10-3 combines with J gene TRBJ2-7; no firm D call. The CDR3 length is 12 residues. Trimming stripped 10 bases from V and 4 bases from J, with 14 bases between. CDR1 is ENHRY, CDR2 SYGVKD, per germline. CDR3 protein: CATEDRTYEQYF. In DNA, the CDR3 is TGTGCCACCGAGGACCGCACTTACGAGCAGTACTTC.

For this clonotype: Since a far larger clone is one base different, this is likely a read error. J is TRBJ2-7 and V is TRBV2; D is possibly TRBD1 (7 bases). V gave up 4 bases and J gave up 7 bases, with 14 bases separating them. The germline CDR1 and CDR2 sequences are SNHLY and FYNNEI. The CDR3 consists of 13 residues. CDR3 DNA: TGTGCCAGCAGTGCGGAGGGGGCGGATGAGCAGTACTTC. As protein: CASSAEGADEQYF. Full variable domain (rest looked up from reference TRBV2 and TRBJ2-7): EPEVTQTPSHQVTQMGQEVILRCVPISNHLYFYWYRQILGQKVEFLVSFYNNEISEKSEIFDDQFSVERPDGSNFTLKIRSTKLEDSAMYFCASSAEGADEQYFGPGTRLTVT.

The chain employs TRBV5-6 and TRBJ2-7; 10 nucleotides align to TRBD1. This CDR3 is 15 amino acids long. V lost 4 bases to trimming and J lost 9 bases; unmatched junction nucleotides: 13. CDR1 is SGHDT, CDR2 YYEEEE, per germline. The CDR3 spells CASSPRGTGVFGQYF. The CDR3 DNA sequence: TGTGCCAGCAGCCCGCGGGGGACAGGGGTGTTCGGGCAGTACTTC.

The table lists this clonotype with many counts. The chain links TRBV5-4 to TRBJ2-5; D is ambiguous. The V end lost 2 bases, the J end lost 5 bases, and 7 bases lay between the germline ends. Germline CDR1 is SGHNT and CDR2 is YYREEE (reference sequence). This CDR3 comprises 12 residues. CDR3: CASSFDLETQYF. CDR3 nucleotide sequence: TGTGCCAGCAGCTTTGATCTCGAGACCCAGTACTTC.